This T cell receptor beta chain was observed in a study of blood T cell repertoires in COVID-19. The CDR3 is made up of 13 amino acids. Germline V gives CDR1 MNHEY, CDR2 SVGAGI. Unmatched junction bases numbered 3, after V lost 3 bases and J lost 7 bases. Seattle researchers signed up patients amid active infection and tracked them longitudinally. Original methodology: Reference gene primer amplification gave estimated nucleated cell counts. TCRdb's copy holds only in-frame clones and misses some; the assay was immunoSEQ multiplex PCR. V and J calls and clone size are those listed in that table; D and trimming were worked out from the DNA. Counted here are more than 150,000 clones, 75% to 85% occurring once; the ten biggest clones make up 9.5% to 15%.

The chain joins TRBV6-5 to TRBJ1-1; 9 positions agree with TRBD1. The receptor was isolated from a woman over 75 with COVID-19, enrolled during active disease. The sequencing input was peripheral blood. This CDR3 reads CASSYRQGVEAFF. CDR3 nucleotides: TGTGCCAGCAGTTATAGACAGGGGGTTGAAGCTTTCTTT.